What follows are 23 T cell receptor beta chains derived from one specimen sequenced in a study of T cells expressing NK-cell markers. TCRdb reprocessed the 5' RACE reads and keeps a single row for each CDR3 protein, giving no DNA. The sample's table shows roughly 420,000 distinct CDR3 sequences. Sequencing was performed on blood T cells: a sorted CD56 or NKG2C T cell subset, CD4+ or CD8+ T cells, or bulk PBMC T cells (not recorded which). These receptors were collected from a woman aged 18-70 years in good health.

The CDR3 sequence is CASSLLASLSEQFF. This chain joins TRBV5-6 and TRBJ2-1; TCRdb reports TRBD2, a call that lacks DNA to check it against. The length of the CDR3 is 14 residues. Looked up from germline, CDR1 is SGHDT and CDR2 is YYEEEE.

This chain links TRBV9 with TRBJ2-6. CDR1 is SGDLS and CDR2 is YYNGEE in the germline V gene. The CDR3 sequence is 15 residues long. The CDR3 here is CASSVGYSGANVLTF.

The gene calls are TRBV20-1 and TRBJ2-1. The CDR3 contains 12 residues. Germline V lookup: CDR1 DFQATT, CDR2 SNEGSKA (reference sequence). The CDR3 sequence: CSAMSWYNEQFF.

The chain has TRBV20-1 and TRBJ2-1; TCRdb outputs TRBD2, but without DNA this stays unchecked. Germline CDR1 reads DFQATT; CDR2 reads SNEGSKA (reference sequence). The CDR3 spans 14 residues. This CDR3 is CSATGGKKGNEQFF.

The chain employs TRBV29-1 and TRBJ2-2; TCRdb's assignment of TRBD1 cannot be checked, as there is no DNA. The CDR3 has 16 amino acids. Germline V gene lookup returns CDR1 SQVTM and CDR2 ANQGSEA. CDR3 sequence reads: CSVEGGDRGLAGELFF.

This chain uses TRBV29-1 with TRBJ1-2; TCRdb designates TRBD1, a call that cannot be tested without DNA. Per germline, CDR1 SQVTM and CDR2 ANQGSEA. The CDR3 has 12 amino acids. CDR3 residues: CSVMTGGDGYTF.

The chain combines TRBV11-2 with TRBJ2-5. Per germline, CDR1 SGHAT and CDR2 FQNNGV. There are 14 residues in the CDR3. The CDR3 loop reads CASSLGRYQETQYF.

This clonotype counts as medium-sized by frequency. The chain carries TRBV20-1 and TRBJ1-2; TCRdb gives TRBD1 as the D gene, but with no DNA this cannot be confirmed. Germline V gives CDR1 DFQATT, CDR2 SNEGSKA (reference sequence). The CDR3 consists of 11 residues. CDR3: CRVLGDYGYTF.

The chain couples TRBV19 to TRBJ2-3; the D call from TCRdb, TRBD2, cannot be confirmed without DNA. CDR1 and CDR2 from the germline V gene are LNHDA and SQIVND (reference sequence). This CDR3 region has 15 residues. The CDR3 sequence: CASRRTSGRTDTQYF.

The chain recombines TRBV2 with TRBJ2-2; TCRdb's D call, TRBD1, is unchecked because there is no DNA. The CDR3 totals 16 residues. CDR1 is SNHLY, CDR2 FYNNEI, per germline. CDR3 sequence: CASSEEQGAITGELFF.

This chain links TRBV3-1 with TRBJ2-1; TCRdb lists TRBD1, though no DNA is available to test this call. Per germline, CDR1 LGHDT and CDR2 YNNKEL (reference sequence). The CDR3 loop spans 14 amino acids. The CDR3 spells CASRNGGLYNEQFF.

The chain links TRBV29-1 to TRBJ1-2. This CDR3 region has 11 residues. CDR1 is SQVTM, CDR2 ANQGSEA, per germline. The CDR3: CSVEQNYGYTF.

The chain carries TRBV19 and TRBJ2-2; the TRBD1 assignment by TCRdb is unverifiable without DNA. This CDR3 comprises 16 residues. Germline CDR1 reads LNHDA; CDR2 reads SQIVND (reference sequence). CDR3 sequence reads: CASETGGLTNTGELFF.

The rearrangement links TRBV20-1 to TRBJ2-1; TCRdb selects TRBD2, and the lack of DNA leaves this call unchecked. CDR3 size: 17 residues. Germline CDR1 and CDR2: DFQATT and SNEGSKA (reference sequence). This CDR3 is CSARNAASGVLYNEQFF.

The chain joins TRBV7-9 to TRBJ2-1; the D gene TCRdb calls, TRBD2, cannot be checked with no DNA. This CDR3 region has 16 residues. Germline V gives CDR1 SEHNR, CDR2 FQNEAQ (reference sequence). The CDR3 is CASSPGLAGRYNEQFF.

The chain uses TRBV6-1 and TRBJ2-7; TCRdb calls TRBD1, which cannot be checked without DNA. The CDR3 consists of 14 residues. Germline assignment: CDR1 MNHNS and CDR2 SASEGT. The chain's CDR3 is CASSPQGTDYEQYF.

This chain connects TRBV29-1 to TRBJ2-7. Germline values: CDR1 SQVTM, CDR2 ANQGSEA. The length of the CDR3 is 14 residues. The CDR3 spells CSVASGRWSYEQYF.

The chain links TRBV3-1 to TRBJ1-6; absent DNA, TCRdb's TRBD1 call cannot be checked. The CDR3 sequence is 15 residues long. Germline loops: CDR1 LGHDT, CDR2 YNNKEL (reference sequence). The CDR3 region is CASSQGTGTTSPLHF.

This CDR3 is CASSSPIVAGDYEQYF. This sequence joins TRBV27 and TRBJ2-7; TCRdb reports TRBD2, a call that lacks DNA to check it against. Germline V lookup: CDR1 MNHEY, CDR2 SMNVEV (reference sequence). The CDR3 runs 16 residues.

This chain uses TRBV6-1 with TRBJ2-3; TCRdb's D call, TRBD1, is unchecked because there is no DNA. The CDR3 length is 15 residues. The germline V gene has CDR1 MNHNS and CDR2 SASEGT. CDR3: CASRKPGQGTDTQYF.

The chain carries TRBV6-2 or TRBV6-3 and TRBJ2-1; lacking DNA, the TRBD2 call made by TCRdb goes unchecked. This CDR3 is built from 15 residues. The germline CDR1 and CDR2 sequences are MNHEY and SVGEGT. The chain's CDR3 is CASSYPTSGGGEQFF.

The CDR3: CASSQVQRGGIDEQFF. The chain uses TRBV4-3 and TRBJ2-1; the TRBD1 assignment by TCRdb is unverifiable without DNA. The germline V gene encodes CDR1 LGHNA and CDR2 YSLEER. The CDR3 has 16 residues.

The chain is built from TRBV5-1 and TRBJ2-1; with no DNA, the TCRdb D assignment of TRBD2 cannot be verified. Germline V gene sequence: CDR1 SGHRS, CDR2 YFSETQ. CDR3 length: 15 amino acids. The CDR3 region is CASSLVASGGNEQFF.